This T cell receptor (beta chain) was captured by sequencing in a study of cytomegalovirus exposure and HLA in healthy donors. The CDR3 has 9 amino acids. The PCR used 60 Vbeta and 13 Jbeta primers. The table came from immunoSEQ multiplex PCR; TCRdb's copy has only in-frame clones and leaves some out. The sample contains 150,000 to 200,000 clones, 8.5% to 10% of which appear only once. The sample consisted of PBMCs. The rearrangement joins TRBV21-1 to TRBJ1-2. TRBV21-1 is a documented pseudogene. This clonotype was sampled from a woman between 25 and 40 years old in good health and CMV-seropositive. As DNA, the CDR3 is TGTGCCAGCGGCGGGAGCTACACCTTC. It yields the protein CASGGSYTF.